These 15 T cell receptor beta chains came from one sample sequenced in a study of CD8 T cells in ankylosing spondylitis. Their target antigens are unknown. Study-level findings and limits: In ankylosing spondylitis blood, a motif of seven to nine highly homologous TCR beta variants appeared characteristic.

TCRdb re-derived calls from the 5' RACE reads in MiXCR, one entry per CDR3 protein. The sample carries fewer than 550,000 distinct CDR3 sequences, about 5.4% recorded once. The sequencing sample was made of blood, either unsorted or a sorted T cell fraction (not recorded which). These receptors all come from a male donor with ankylosing spondylitis.

This clonotype was detected many times. The chain has TRBV9 and TRBJ2-6; 11 bases map to TRBD2. Unmatched junction bases numbered 3, after V lost 4 bases and J lost 0 bases. The CDR3 contains 17 residues. CDR1 is SGDLS and CDR2 is YYNGEE in the germline V gene. CDR3: CASSLGTSGSGANVLTF. In DNA form, the CDR3 reads TGTGCCAGCAGCTTAGGGACTAGCGGCTCTGGGGCCAACGTCCTGACTTTC.

This clonotype was detected many times. The chain employs TRBV20-1 and TRBJ1-3, with a possible D match to TRBD1 (5 bases). Germline-derived CDR1 and CDR2 are DFQATT and SNEGSKA (reference sequence). The length of the CDR3 is 15 residues. V lost 4 bases and J lost 1, with 14 bases in between. This CDR3 reads CSANSGGGSGNTIYF. DNA of the CDR3: TGCAGTGCTAACTCGGGGGGAGGTTCTGGAAACACCATATATTTT.

This clonotype was seen more than once but under ten times. The chain couples TRBV18 to TRBJ2-7; perhaps D is TRBD1 or TRBD2 (5 bases each). This CDR3 is built from 15 residues. The germline CDR1 and CDR2 sequences are KGHSH and LQKENI. V was shortened by 4 bases and J by 2 bases, with 15 bases between the two germline ends. The DNA for the CDR3 is TGTGCCAGCTCACTAAGGGCAGGGAGTACCTACGAGCAGTACTTC. Its protein is CASSLRAGSTYEQYF.

The table lists this clonotype with many counts. V is TRBV6-2 or TRBV6-3 and J is TRBJ2-1; D is unclear. The CDR3 loop spans 14 amino acids. Germline values: CDR1 MNHEY, CDR2 SVGEGT. The V and J ends lost 5 bases and 6 bases respectively, with 14 bases between them. The DNA for the CDR3 is TGTGCCAGCAGTCAACTATTCCCCAGCAATGAGCAGTTCTTC. Translation: CASSQLFPSNEQFF.

In its sample, this clonotype was seen many times. This chain joins TRBV5-1 and TRBJ1-2; tentatively, D is TRBD1 (5 bases). V gave up 0 bases and J gave up 0 bases, with 12 bases separating them. Germline CDR1 is SGHRS and CDR2 is YFSETQ. This CDR3 comprises 16 residues. CDR3 residues: CASSLVPTEANYGYTF. CDR3 sequence (DNA): TGCGCCAGCAGCTTGGTTCCGACAGAAGCTAACTATGGCTACACCTTC. The complete variable domain, with remaining parts taken from reference TRBV5-1 and TRBJ1-2, reads KAGVTQTPRYLIKTRGQQVTLSCSPISGHRSVSWYQQTPGQGLQFLFEYFSETQRNKGNFPGRFSGRQFSNSRSEMNVSTLELGDSALYLCASSLVPTEANYGYTFGSGTRLTVV.

The chain combines TRBV6-5 with TRBJ1-2; no clear D gene. Germline-derived CDR1 and CDR2 are MNHEY and SVGAGI. Trimming stripped 2 bases from V and 4 bases from J, with 11 bases between. The CDR3 length is 14 residues. CDR3 loop: CASSYLPEGYGYTF. For the CDR3, the DNA is TGTGCCAGCAGTTACCTACCTGAGGGCTATGGCTACACCTTC.

This clonotype appeared many times. The chain employs TRBV29-1 and TRBJ2-3; 8 nucleotides agree with TRBD2. J was trimmed by 4 bases and V by 6 bases; bases with no gene match: 3. The germline gives CDR1 SQVTM, CDR2 ANQGSEA. The CDR3 contains 12 residues. The CDR3 loop is CSVGGGSDTQYF. The CDR3 coding sequence is TGCAGCGTGGGCGGGGGGTCAGATACGCAGTATTTT.

At least ten counts were recorded for this clonotype. The chain couples TRBV12-3 or TRBV12-4 to TRBJ1-5; TRBD1 is a possible D gene (5 bases). The CDR3 covers 13 residues. V gave up 3 bases and J gave up 7 bases, with 10 bases separating them. The CDR3 spells CASSFNQGQPQHF. CDR3 DNA sequence: TGTGCCAGCAGTTTCAACCAGGGCCAGCCCCAGCATTTT.

This clonotype was observed at least ten times. V usage is TRBV20-1 and J usage is TRBJ1-2; TRBD1 might be the D (5 bases). Trimming shortened V by 4 bases and J by 6 bases, and 15 bases separated the two germline ends. This CDR3 has 13 amino acids. The V gene's germline CDR1 is DFQATT and CDR2 SNEGSKA (reference sequence). CDR3 nucleotide sequence: TGCAGTGCTACAAAGGGGAGGTTAGATGGCTACACCTTC. Its protein product is CSATKGRLDGYTF.

This clonotype has at least ten counts. The genes are TRBV5-1 and TRBJ2-1; TRBD2 agrees at 9 bases. The germline CDR1 and CDR2 sequences are SGHRS and YFSETQ. The CDR3 totals 17 residues. J was trimmed by 1 base and V by 0 bases; bases with no gene match: 5. CDR3: CASSLAEAGGSYNEQFF. CDR3 DNA sequence: TGCGCCAGCAGCTTGGCGGAAGCGGGGGGTTCCTACAATGAGCAGTTCTTC. The full variable domain, in which reference TRBV5-1 and TRBJ2-1 provide the parts outside the CDR3, is KAGVTQTPRYLIKTRGQQVTLSCSPISGHRSVSWYQQTPGQGLQFLFEYFSETQRNKGNFPGRFSGRQFSNSRSEMNVSTLELGDSALYLCASSLAEAGGSYNEQFFGPGTRLTVL.

This clonotype was counted at least ten times. The rearrangement uses TRBV20-1 and TRBJ2-4; D may match TRBD1 or TRBD2 (7 bases each). The germline CDR1 and CDR2 sequences are DFQATT and SNEGSKA (reference sequence). Trimming left V 1 base short and J 1 base short, with 20 bases between. This CDR3 has 18 amino acids. The CDR3, as DNA: TGCAGTGCTAGAGTGTACAGGGGAGGGTCAACGGCCAAAAACATTCAGTACTTC. Its translation is CSARVYRGGSTAKNIQYF.

The chain employs TRBV11-2 and TRBJ2-2; D not resolved. The V gene lost 2 bases and the J gene lost 1 base, with 8 bases spanning the gap. Looked up from germline, CDR1 is SGHAT and CDR2 is FQNNGV. This CDR3 comprises 15 residues. The CDR3 DNA follows: TGTGCCAGCAGCTTATATAATCAGAACACCGGGGAGCTGTTTTTT. Translated, it gives CASSLYNQNTGELFF.

Only a few counts were recorded for this clonotype. This chain connects TRBV23-1 to TRBJ1-1; D unresolved. TRBV23-1 is an open reading frame whose function is uncertain. The CDR3 is 14 residues long. V was shortened by 6 bases and J by 3 bases, with 14 bases between the two germline ends. CDR3: CASSSGVDDTEAFF. The CDR3 DNA sequence: TGCGCCAGCAGCTCCGGGGTTGACGACACTGAAGCTTTCTTT.

The genes are TRBV15 and TRBJ2-7, with a tentative D call TRBD1 (5 bases). Germline-derived CDR1 and CDR2 are LNHNV and YYDKDF (reference sequence). Between the trimmed V and J ends, which lost 0 bases and 4 bases, there was a span of 13 bases. The CDR3 has 15 residues. CDR3 residues: CATSRDSRGGYEQYF. Here the CDR3 DNA reads TGTGCCACCAGCAGAGATAGTAGGGGTGGTTACGAGCAGTACTTC.

This clonotype was counted at least ten times. The V call is TRBV4-1, the J call TRBJ1-1; D unresolved. The germline gives CDR1 MGHRA, CDR2 YSYEKL. V shed 2 bases and J shed 9 bases, with 13 bases lying between them. The CDR3 has 13 residues. CDR3 in DNA: TGCGCCAGCAGCCAACGAGACGGAGATAAAGCTTTCTTT. Amino acid sequence: CASSQRDGDKAFF.